Described below is a single T cell receptor beta chain sequence and its context. The data were taken from a study of blood T cell repertoires in COVID-19. Study overall: Samples came from the United States, Italy and Spain, spanning acute and convalescent COVID-19. PBMCs, B-cell-depleted T cells, or T cells provided the cDNA or gDNA that made up the material.

The CDR3 is 17 residues long. Original processing notes: The assay estimated nucleated cells by amplifying reference gene primers. Here immunoSEQ multiplex PCR was the method, and the copy in TCRdb shows in-frame clones only, minus some. The V and J calls and the clone size are those of that table, but D and trimming were determined from the DNA. The sample lists over 200,000 clones; more than 70% were seen once. This clonotype originated in a woman in her forties or fifties with acute or convalescent COVID-19. Sequences were obtained from peripheral blood. This chain connects TRBV21-1 to TRBJ2-4; no DNA check was done on the table's D call, TRBD2. TRBV21-1 is a documented pseudogene. CDR3 in amino acids: CASSSHPGILAWDIQYF. The CDR3 DNA sequence: TGTGCCAGCAGCAGTCATCCGGGGATCCTAGCATGGGACATTCAGTACTTC.